These 5 T cell receptor beta chains were all obtained from the same sample, sequenced in a study of blood T cells in healthy people across ages. A J-beta primer mix and a sample-barcoded 5' primer were used in a second PCR of roughly 7 to 12 cycles. Each CDR3 protein gets one entry after TCRdb re-called the 5' RACE reads with MiXCR. The data show about 650,000 distinct CDR3 sequences, around 50% seen once. The source material was blood. These TCRs come from a woman of 80 years or more in good health.

This chain connects TRBV5-1 to TRBJ1-2; D is unclear. Trimming took 1 base from V and 2 from J, leaving 9 bases between them. There are 14 residues in the CDR3. Per the germline V gene, CDR1 is SGHRS and CDR2 is YFSETQ. The CDR3 loop reads CASSLWSGNYGYTF. CDR3 sequence (DNA): TGCGCCAGCAGCTTGTGGTCGGGGAACTATGGCTACACCTTC.

This clonotype appeared many times. The chain links TRBV6-6 to TRBJ2-4, with D perhaps TRBD2 (6 bases). Between the trimmed V and J ends, which lost 4 bases and 0 bases, there was a span of 16 bases. The germline V gene has CDR1 MNHNY and CDR2 SVGAGI (reference sequence). The CDR3 covers 17 residues. CDR3 residues: CASSFGGIGGAKNIQYF. The CDR3 nucleotides are TGTGCCAGCAGTTTCGGTGGGATCGGGGGAGCCAAAAACATTCAGTACTTC.

V is TRBV5-1 and J is TRBJ1-1, with 9 bases lining up with TRBD1. Germline V CDR1 and CDR2: SGHRS, YFSETQ. The CDR3 is made up of 14 amino acids. Trimming at V came to 7 bases and at J to 7 bases, leaving 11 bases not matched to a gene. CDR3 bases: TGCGCCAGCGGCCTAGGACAGGGGTTTGTTGAAGCTTTCTTT. Translation gives CASGLGQGFVEAFF.

This clonotype was counted a single time. The chain links TRBV3-1 to TRBJ2-3; D is unresolved. Trimming removed 7 bases from V and 4 bases from J, with 9 bases in between. This CDR3 is 12 amino acids long. Germline V gene data show CDR1 as LGHDT and CDR2 as YNNKEL (reference sequence). CDR3 region: CASNTLADTQYF. The CDR3 bases are TGTGCCAGCAACACTCTGGCAGATACGCAGTATTTT.

This chain uses TRBV5-1 with TRBJ2-3; 8 bases line up with TRBD1. The CDR3 consists of 19 residues. With V trimmed by 2 bases and J by 2 bases, 16 bases remained unmatched. CDR1 SGHRS and CDR2 YFSETQ come from the germline V gene. CDR3 protein: CASSLSARNRGMATDTQYF. The CDR3 DNA reads as TGCGCCAGCAGCTTATCAGCGCGAAACAGGGGGATGGCCACAGATACGCAGTATTTT.